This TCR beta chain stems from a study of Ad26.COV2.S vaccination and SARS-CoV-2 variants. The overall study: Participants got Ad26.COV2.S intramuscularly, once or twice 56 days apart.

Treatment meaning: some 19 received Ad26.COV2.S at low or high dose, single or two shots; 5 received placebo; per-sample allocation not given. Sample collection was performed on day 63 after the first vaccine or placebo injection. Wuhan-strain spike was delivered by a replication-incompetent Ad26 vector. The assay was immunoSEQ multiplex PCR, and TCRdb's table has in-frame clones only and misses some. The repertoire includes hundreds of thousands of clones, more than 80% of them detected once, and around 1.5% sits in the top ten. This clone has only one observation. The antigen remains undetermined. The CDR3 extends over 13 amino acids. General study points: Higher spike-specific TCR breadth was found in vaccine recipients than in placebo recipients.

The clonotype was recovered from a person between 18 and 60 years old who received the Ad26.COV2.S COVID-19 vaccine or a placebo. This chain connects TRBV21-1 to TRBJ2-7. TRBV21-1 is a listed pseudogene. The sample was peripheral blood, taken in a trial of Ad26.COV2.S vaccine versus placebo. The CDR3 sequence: CASSLRNSYEQYF. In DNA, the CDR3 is TGTGCCAGCAGCCTACGGAACTCCTACGAGCAGTACTTC.